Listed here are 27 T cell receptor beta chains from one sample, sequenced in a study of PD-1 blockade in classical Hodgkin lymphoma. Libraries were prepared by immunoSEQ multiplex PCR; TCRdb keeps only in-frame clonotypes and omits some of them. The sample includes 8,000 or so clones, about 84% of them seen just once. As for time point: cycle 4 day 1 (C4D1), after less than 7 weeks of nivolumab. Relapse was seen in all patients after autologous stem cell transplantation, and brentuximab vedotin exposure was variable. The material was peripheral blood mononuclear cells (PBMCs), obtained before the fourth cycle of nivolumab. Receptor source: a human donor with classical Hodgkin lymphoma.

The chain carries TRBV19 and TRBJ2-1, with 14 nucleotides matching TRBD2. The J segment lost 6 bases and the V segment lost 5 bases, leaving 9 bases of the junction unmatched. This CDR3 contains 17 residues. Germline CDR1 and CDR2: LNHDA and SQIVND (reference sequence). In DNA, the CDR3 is TGTGCCAGTAGTGGTTATCCTGGACTAGCGGGGGGCAATGAGCAGTTCTTC. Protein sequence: CASSGYPGLAGGNEQFF.

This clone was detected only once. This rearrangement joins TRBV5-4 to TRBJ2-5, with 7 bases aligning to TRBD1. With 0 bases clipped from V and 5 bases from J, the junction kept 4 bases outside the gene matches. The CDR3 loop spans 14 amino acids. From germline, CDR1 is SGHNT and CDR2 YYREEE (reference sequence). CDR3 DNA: TGTGCCAGCAGCTTGGCAGGGGGTAGGGAGACCCAGTACTTC. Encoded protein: CASSLAGGRETQYF.

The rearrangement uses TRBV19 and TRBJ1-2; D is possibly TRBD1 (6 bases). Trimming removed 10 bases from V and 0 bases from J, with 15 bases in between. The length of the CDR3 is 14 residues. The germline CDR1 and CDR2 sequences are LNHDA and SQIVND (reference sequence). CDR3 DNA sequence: TGTGCCACTAAGAGGGACACATCTAACTATGGCTACACCTTC. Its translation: CATKRDTSNYGYTF.

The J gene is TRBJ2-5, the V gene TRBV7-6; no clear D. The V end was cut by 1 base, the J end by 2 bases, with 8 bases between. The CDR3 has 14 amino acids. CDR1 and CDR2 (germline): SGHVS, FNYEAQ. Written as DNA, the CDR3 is TGTGCCAGCAGCTTAGATCTTTTTCAAGAGACCCAGTACTTC. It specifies CASSLDLFQETQYF.

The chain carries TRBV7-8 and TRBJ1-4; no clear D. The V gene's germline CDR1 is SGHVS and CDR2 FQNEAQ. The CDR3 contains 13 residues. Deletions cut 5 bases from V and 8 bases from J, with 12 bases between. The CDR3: CASSRGRSEKLFF. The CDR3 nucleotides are TGTGCCAGCAGCCGTGGCCGTTCGGAAAAACTGTTTTTT.

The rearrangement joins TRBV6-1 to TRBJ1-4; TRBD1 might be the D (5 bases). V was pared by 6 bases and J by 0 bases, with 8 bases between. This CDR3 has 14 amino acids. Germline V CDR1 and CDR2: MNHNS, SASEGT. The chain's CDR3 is CASRGTATNEKLFF. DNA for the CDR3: TGTGCCAGCAGGGGGACGGCAACTAATGAAAAACTGTTTTTT.

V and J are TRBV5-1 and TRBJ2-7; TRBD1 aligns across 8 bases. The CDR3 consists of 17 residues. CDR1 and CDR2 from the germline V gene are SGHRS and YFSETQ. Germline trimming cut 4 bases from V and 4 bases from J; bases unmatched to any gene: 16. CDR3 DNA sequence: TGCGCCAGCAGCCAGCTTGTATCCAGGGGGCTGGTATACGAGCAGTACTTC. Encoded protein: CASSQLVSRGLVYEQYF. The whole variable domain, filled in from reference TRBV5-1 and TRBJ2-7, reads KAGVTQTPRYLIKTRGQQVTLSCSPISGHRSVSWYQQTPGQGLQFLFEYFSETQRNKGNFPGRFSGRQFSNSRSEMNVSTLELGDSALYLCASSQLVSRGLVYEQYFGPGTRLTVT.

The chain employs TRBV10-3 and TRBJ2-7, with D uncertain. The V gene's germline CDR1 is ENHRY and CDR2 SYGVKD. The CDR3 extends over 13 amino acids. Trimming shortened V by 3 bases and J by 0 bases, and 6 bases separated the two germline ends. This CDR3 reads CAISDRSSYEQYF. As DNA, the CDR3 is TGTGCCATCAGTGACAGGTCCTCCTACGAGCAGTACTTC.

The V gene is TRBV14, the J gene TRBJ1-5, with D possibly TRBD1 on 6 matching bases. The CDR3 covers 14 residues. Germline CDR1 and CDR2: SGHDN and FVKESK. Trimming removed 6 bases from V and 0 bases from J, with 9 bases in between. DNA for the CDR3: TGTGCCAGCAGAGCGACAGGTAGCAATCAGCCCCAGCATTTT. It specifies CASRATGSNQPQHF.

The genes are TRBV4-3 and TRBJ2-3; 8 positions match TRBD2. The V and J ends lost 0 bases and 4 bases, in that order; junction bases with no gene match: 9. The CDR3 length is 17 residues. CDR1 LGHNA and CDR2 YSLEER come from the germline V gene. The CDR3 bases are TGCGCCAGCAGCCAAGATCTCGGGGGGGCTTCAGCAGATACGCAGTATTTT. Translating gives CASSQDLGGASADTQYF.

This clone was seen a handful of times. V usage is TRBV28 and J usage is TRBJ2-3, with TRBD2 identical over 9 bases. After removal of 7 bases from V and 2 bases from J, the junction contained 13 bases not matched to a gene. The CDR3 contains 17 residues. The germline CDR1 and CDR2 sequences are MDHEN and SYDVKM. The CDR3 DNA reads TGTGCCAGCACGAGCGGGGGGACAAGGAGACACACAGATACGCAGTATTTT. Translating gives CASTSGGTRRHTDTQYF.

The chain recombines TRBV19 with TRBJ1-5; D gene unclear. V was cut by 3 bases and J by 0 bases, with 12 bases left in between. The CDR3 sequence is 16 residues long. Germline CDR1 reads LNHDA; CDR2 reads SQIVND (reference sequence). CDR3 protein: CASSIEDGFSNQPQHF. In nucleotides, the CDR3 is TGTGCCAGTAGTATCGAGGACGGTTTTAGCAATCAGCCCCAGCATTTT.

CDR3: CAISDPGTGQSPLHF. In nucleotides, the CDR3 is TGTGCCATCAGTGACCCCGGGACAGGGCAATCACCCCTCCACTTT. The chain links TRBV10-3 to TRBJ1-6; 9 nucleotides agree with TRBD1. J lost 10 bases, V lost 3 bases, and 7 bases had no gene match. Germline CDR1 and CDR2: ENHRY and SYGVKD. This CDR3 region has 15 residues.

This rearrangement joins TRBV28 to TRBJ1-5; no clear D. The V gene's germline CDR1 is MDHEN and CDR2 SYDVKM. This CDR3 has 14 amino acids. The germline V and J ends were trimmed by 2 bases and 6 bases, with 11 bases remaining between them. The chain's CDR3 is CASSLSQVFQPQHF. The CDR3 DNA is TGTGCCAGCAGTTTAAGTCAGGTATTTCAGCCCCAGCATTTT.

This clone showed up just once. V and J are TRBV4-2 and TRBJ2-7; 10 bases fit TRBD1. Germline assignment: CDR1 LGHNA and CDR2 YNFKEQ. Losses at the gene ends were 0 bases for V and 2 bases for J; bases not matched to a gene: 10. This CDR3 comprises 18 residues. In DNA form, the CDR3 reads TGTGCCAGCAGCCAAGAATTCAGGGGGACAGGGGTCCCCTACGAGCAGTACTTC. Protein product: CASSQEFRGTGVPYEQYF.

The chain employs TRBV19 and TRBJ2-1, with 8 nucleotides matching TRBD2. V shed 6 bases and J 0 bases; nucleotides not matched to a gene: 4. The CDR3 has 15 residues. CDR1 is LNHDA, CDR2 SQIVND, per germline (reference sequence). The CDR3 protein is CASSVAGSSYNEQFF. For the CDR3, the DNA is TGTGCCAGTAGCGTAGCGGGAAGCTCCTACAATGAGCAGTTCTTC.

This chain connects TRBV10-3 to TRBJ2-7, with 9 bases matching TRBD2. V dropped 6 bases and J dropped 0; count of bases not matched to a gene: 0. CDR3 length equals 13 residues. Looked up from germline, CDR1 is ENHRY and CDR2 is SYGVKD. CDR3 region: CAIRAGGSYEQYF. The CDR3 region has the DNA TGTGCCATCAGAGCGGGGGGCTCCTACGAGCAGTACTTC.

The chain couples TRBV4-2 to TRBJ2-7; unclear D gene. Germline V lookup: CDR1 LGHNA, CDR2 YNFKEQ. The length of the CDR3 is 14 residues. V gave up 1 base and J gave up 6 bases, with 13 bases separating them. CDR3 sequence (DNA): TGTGCCAGCAGCCAAGGGATCCTGAGGCTCGAGCAGTACTTC. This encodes CASSQGILRLEQYF.

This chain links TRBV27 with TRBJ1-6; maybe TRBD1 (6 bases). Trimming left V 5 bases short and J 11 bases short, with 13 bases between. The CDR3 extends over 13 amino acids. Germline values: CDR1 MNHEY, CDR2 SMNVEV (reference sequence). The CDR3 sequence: CASSAQGPTPLHF. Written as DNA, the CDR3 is TGTGCCAGCAGTGCTCAGGGGCCTACACCCCTCCACTTT.

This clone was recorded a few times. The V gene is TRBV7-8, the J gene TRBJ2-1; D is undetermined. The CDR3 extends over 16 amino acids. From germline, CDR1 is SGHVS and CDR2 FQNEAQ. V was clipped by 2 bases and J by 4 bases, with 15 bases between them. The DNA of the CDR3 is TGTGCCAGCAGCTTAAATTGGGATCACAGTTACAATGAGCAGTTCTTC. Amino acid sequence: CASSLNWDHSYNEQFF.

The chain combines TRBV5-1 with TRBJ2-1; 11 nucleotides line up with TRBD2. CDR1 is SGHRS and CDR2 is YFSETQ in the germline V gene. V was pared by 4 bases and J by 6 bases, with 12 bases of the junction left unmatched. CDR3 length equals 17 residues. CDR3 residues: CASSGGSGTSGLNEQFF. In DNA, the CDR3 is TGCGCCAGCAGCGGGGGGTCCGGGACTAGCGGACTCAATGAGCAGTTCTTC.

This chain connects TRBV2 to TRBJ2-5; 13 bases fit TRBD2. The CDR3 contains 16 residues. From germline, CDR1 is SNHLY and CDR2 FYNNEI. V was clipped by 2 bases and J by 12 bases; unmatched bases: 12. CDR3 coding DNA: TGTGCCAGCAGTGAACGGTGGACTAGCGGGGGAGCCTCTAAGTACTTC. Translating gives CASSERWTSGGASKYF.

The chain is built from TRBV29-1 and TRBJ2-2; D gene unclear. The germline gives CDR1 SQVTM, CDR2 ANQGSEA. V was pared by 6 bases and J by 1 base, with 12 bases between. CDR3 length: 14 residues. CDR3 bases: TGCAGCGTGCAGGTGCTGGTGAACACCGGGGAGCTGTTTTTT. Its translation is CSVQVLVNTGELFF.

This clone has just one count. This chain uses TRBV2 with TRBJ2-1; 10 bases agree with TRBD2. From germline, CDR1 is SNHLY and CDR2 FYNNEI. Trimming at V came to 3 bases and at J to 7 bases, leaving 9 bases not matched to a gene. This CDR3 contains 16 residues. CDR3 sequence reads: CASSDVLAGAGNEQFF. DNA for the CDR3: TGTGCCAGCAGTGACGTCCTAGCGGGGGCTGGGAATGAGCAGTTCTTC. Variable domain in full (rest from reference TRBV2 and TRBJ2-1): EPEVTQTPSHQVTQMGQEVILRCVPISNHLYFYWYRQILGQKVEFLVSFYNNEISEKSEIFDDQFSVERPDGSNFTLKIRSTKLEDSAMYFCASSDVLAGAGNEQFFGPGTRLTVL.

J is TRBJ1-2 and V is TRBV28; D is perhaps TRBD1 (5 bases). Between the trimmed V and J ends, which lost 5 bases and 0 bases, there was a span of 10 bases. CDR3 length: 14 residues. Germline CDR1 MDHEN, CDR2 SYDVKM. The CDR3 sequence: CASSPPTANYGYTF. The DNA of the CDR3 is TGTGCCAGCAGTCCTCCGACAGCTAACTATGGCTACACCTTC.

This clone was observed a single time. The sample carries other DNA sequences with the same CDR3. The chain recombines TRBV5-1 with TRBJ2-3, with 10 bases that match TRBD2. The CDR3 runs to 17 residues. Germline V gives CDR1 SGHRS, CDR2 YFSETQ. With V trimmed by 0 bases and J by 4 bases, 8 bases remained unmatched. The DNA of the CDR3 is TGCGCCAGCAGCTTGGTCCCTAGCGGGGGAGGCGCAGATACGCAGTATTTT. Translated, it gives CASSLVPSGGGADTQYF.

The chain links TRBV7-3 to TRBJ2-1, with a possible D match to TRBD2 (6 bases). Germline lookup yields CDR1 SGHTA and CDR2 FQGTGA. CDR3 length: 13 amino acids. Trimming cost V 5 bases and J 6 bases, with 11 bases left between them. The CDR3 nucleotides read TGTGCCAGCAGCCGAGGGCGGGGCAATGAGCAGTTCTTC. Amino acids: CASSRGRGNEQFF.